This is a list of T cell receptor beta chains from one sample in a study of identifying expanded T cells in peripheral blood. Data came from immunoSEQ multiplex PCR; TCRdb stores just in-frame clones and leaves some out. The repertoire holds approximately 100,000 clones, with more than 85% as singletons. Sequenced material: blood. The receptors were sampled from a person between 18 and 75 years old in good health. Both conserved end residues are trimmed from each CDR3.

v_call: TRBV7-9
j_call: TRBJ1-2
cdr3_aa: ASSFHLGQEARNFYGYT

v_call: TRBV5-1
j_call: TRBJ1-4
cdr3_aa: ASSEQGGKEKLF

v_call: TRBV30
j_call: TRBJ1-6
cdr3_aa: AWSTWTIGLSYNSPLH

v_call: TRBV5-4
j_call: TRBJ1-3
cdr3_aa: ASRTGGGDSGNTIY

v_call: TRBV7-9
j_call: TRBJ2-1
cdr3_aa: ASSLNYNEQF

v_call: TRBV4-3
j_call: TRBJ1-4
cdr3_aa: ASSHGTATNEKLF

v_call: TRBV5-1
j_call: TRBJ1-3
cdr3_aa: ASSLGTAGNTIY

v_call: TRBV5-4
j_call: TRBJ1-5
cdr3_aa: ASSKTGANQPQH

v_call: TRBV7-2
j_call: TRBJ2-7
cdr3_aa: ASSSRTGIGSSYEQY

v_call: TRBV19
j_call: TRBJ2-3
cdr3_aa: ASSRPGGAGTDTQY

v_call: TRBV7-8
j_call: TRBJ1-6
cdr3_aa: ASSLDRTANSPLH

v_call: TRBV6-5
j_call: TRBJ1-1
cdr3_aa: ASSYSRPGLTEAF

v_call: TRBV6-6
j_call: TRBJ2-7
cdr3_aa: ASSWYGESYEQY

v_call: TRBV7-9
j_call: TRBJ2-3
cdr3_aa: ASRGRGASDTQY

v_call: TRBV14
j_call: TRBJ2-3
cdr3_aa: ASSQDDWITDTQY

v_call: TRBV11-2
j_call: TRBJ2-7
cdr3_aa: ASSFELAGSYEQY

v_call: TRBV18
j_call: TRBJ1-1
cdr3_aa: ASSPIGQGGSVGAF

v_call: TRBV4-3
j_call: TRBJ2-7
cdr3_aa: ASSPRRSYEQY

v_call: TRBV18
j_call: TRBJ1-1
cdr3_aa: ASSGQPNTEAF

v_call: TRBV4-3
j_call: TRBJ1-3
cdr3_aa: ASSQEVNLGNTIY

v_call: TRBV4-3
j_call: TRBJ2-5
cdr3_aa: ASSQDSGGAGETQY

v_call: TRBV5-4
j_call: TRBJ2-6
cdr3_aa: ASSLAGANVLT

v_call: TRBV4-3
j_call: TRBJ2-1
cdr3_aa: ASSQVLAGGLSEQF

v_call: TRBV13
j_call: TRBJ2-7
cdr3_aa: ASSFTSGEQY

v_call: TRBV6-5
j_call: TRBJ1-1
cdr3_aa: ASSASAEAF

v_call: TRBV7-2
j_call: TRBJ1-4
cdr3_aa: ASSFGPTGLEKLF

v_call: TRBV4-3
j_call: TRBJ1-1
cdr3_aa: ASSQETENTEAF

v_call: TRBV28
j_call: TRBJ2-5
cdr3_aa: ASSSGGLETQY

v_call: TRBV30
j_call: TRBJ1-2
cdr3_aa: AWDRANYGYT

v_call: TRBV29-1
j_call: TRBJ1-2
cdr3_aa: SVEVGTANYGYT

v_call: TRBV2
j_call: TRBJ1-2
cdr3_aa: ASSPWGPQEAYGYT

v_call: TRBV30
j_call: TRBJ1-6
cdr3_aa: AWSVGPSPLH

v_call: TRBV5-4
j_call: TRBJ2-1
cdr3_aa: ASSLSSGRYNEQF

v_call: TRBV9
j_call: TRBJ1-2
cdr3_aa: ASSSTGTPPNYGYT

v_call: TRBV2
j_call: TRBJ2-7
cdr3_aa: ASSGGSWTGRTEQY

v_call: TRBV27
j_call: TRBJ2-3
cdr3_aa: AGLGGGTDTQY

v_call: TRBV18
j_call: TRBJ2-7
cdr3_aa: ASSPWTSGDHSYEQY

v_call: TRBV6-5
j_call: TRBJ2-7
cdr3_aa: ASSYRSTPLT

v_call: TRBV7-8
j_call: TRBJ2-7
cdr3_aa: ASSLPDLLEQY

v_call: TRBV9
j_call: TRBJ2-3
cdr3_aa: ASSPGWQPQY

v_call: TRBV27
j_call: TRBJ2-7
cdr3_aa: ASSLNVNYEQY

v_call: TRBV28
j_call: TRBJ1-2
cdr3_aa: ASSLPHRGLGYT

v_call: TRBV2
j_call: TRBJ2-7
cdr3_aa: ASSETGGRGHEQY

v_call: TRBV6-1
j_call: TRBJ1-4
cdr3_aa: ASSAEQGATNEKLF

v_call: TRBV5-4
j_call: TRBJ1-2
cdr3_aa: ASRPPGYSYLGYT

v_call: TRBV29-1
j_call: TRBJ1-2
cdr3_aa: SVPQGQGNYGYT

v_call: TRBV6-6
j_call: TRBJ2-1
cdr3_aa: ASSYQSGGRSLEQF

v_call: TRBV19
j_call: TRBJ1-1
cdr3_aa: ASSIKNPRGASSTEAF

v_call: TRBV7-7
j_call: TRBJ2-2
cdr3_aa: ASSSQGLTGELF

v_call: TRBV10-3
j_call: TRBJ2-4
cdr3_aa: AIASPGQGENIQY

v_call: TRBV6-6
j_call: TRBJ1-5
cdr3_aa: ASSYSGQGGQPQH

v_call: TRBV19
j_call: TRBJ2-5
cdr3_aa: ASRTTGGSGTQY

v_call: TRBV10-3
j_call: TRBJ2-1
cdr3_aa: AISGLSYNEQF